These 19 T cell receptor beta chains were sequenced from one sample in a study of T cells in Graves' hyperthyroidism and ophthalmopathy. TCR beta CDR3 region amplification was performed from RNA transcripts. First-round RT-PCR targeting the TCR CDR3 was performed with the HTBI primer set. Using its own MiXCR run on the multiplex PCR reads, TCRdb lists one record per CDR3 protein. The sample has under 350,000 distinct CDR3 sequences; 20% to 25% are singletons. The sequencing input was blood. These receptors originate from a woman in her 50s with Graves' hyperthyroidism.

This clonotype has ten or more counts. The chain links TRBV11-3 to TRBJ2-3, with a tentative D call TRBD2 (7 bases). V lost 3 bases, J lost 0 bases, and 13 bases lay in between. The CDR3 is made up of 16 amino acids. CDR1 is SGHNT and CDR2 is YENEEA in the germline V gene. The CDR3, as DNA: TGTGCCAGCAGCTTGGGGGGGGGGGCGAGCACAGATACGCAGTATTTT. Amino acids: CASSLGGGASTDTQYF. Complete variable domain (other parts from reference TRBV11-3 and TRBJ2-3): EAGVVQSPRYKIIEKKQPVAFWCNPISGHNTLYWYLQNLGQGPELLIRYENEEAVDDSQLPKDRFSAERLKGVDSTLKIQPAELGDSAVYLCASSLGGGASTDTQYFGPGTRLTVL.

This chain uses TRBV19 with TRBJ1-5; 8 nucleotides align to TRBD1. CDR1 is LNHDA and CDR2 is SQIVND in the germline V gene (reference sequence). The trim removed 1 base at V and 2 bases at J, leaving 13 bases unmatched. The CDR3 has 19 amino acids. The CDR3 DNA follows: TGTGCCAGTAGTATAGCCCCTGGAGCAGGGACAGGCGGCAATCAGCCCCAGCATTTT. It yields the protein CASSIAPGAGTGGNQPQHF.

At least ten counts were recorded for this clonotype. The V and J genes are TRBV27 and TRBJ2-7; D gene unclear. Deletions cut 2 bases from V and 1 base from J, with 15 bases between. CDR1 is MNHEY, CDR2 SMNVEV, per germline (reference sequence). This CDR3 has 16 amino acids. The CDR3 sequence is CASSLLSGRRSYEQYF. In nucleotides, the CDR3 is TGTGCCAGCAGTTTACTCTCCGGCCGGCGGTCCTACGAGCAGTACTTC.

This clonotype has a count of ten or more. This chain joins TRBV11-2 and TRBJ2-1; no definite D call. From germline, CDR1 is SGHAT and CDR2 FQNNGV. This CDR3 has 11 residues. V was cut by 5 bases and J by 8 bases, with 7 bases left in between. The CDR3 nucleotides are TGTGCCAGCAGCCGTGCCGATGAGCAGTTCTTC. Translation gives CASSRADEQFF.

This clonotype appeared a single time. This sequence may be a read error, since a much larger clone differs from it by one base. V and J are TRBV4-2 and TRBJ2-3, with TRBD2 as a possible D gene (5 bases). This CDR3 is 12 amino acids long. The V gene's germline CDR1 is LGHNA and CDR2 YNFKEQ. The CDR3 DNA reads TGTGCCAGCATCCAACCGGGGGATACGCAGTATTTT. It specifies CASIQPGDTQYF.

This clonotype was seen ten or more times. This chain uses TRBV7-9 with TRBJ1-2; D remains ambiguous. Per the germline V gene, CDR1 is SEHNR and CDR2 is FQNEAQ (reference sequence). The CDR3 covers 12 residues. Trimming left V 4 bases short and J 8 bases short, with 11 bases between. The CDR3 spells CASSSSVSGYTF. In DNA form, the CDR3 reads TGTGCCAGCAGCTCATCGGTATCCGGCTACACCTTC.

In its sample, this clonotype was seen a few times. The chain has TRBV5-1 and TRBJ2-5; D may be TRBD1 (5 bases). The CDR3 totals 13 residues. V lost 4 bases and J lost 5, with 12 bases in between. Germline CDR1 SGHRS, CDR2 YFSETQ. CDR3 amino acids: CASSHGHEETQYF. CDR3 DNA sequence: TGCGCCAGCAGCCATGGACATGAGGAGACCCAGTACTTC.

This clonotype has just one count. The chain combines TRBV12-3 or TRBV12-4 with TRBJ2-5; D gene unclear. CDR3 size: 14 residues. The V gene lost 5 bases and the J gene lost 2 bases, with 12 bases spanning the gap. In nucleotides, the CDR3 is TGTGCCAGCAGTACCCGGTGGAGACAAGAGACCCAGTACTTC. This codes for CASSTRWRQETQYF.

This clonotype was seen many times. The genes are TRBV28 and TRBJ2-1; D is ambiguous. The V end lost 3 bases, the J end lost 4 bases, and 4 bases lay between the germline ends. This CDR3 spans 12 amino acids. Germline CDR1 reads MDHEN; CDR2 reads SYDVKM. The CDR3 region has the DNA TGTGCCAGCAGTTTCATTTACAATGAGCAGTTCTTC. It is translated as CASSFIYNEQFF.

This chain connects TRBV2 to TRBJ2-1, with TRBD1 matching 8 bases. This CDR3 is built from 14 residues. Germline V gives CDR1 SNHLY, CDR2 FYNNEI. V was clipped by 8 bases and J by 8 bases; unmatched bases: 11. CDR3 in DNA: TGTGCCAGCGCGCCGGACAGGGTTAGTGATGAGCAGTTCTTC. Amino acids: CASAPDRVSDEQFF.

This clonotype was seen many times. The rearrangement joins TRBV24-1 to TRBJ1-2; D may be TRBD1 (5 bases). Per the germline V gene, CDR1 is KGHDR and CDR2 is SFDVKD. Trimming cost V 2 bases and J 2 bases, with 8 bases left between them. The CDR3 runs to 14 residues. The CDR3 nucleotides read TGTGCCACCAGTGATTCCAGGGCCAACTATGGCTACACCTTC. Protein: CATSDSRANYGYTF.

The sample holds many counts of this clonotype. The chain joins TRBV20-1 to TRBJ2-7, with 7 bases fitting TRBD2. This CDR3 has 15 amino acids. Per the germline V gene, CDR1 is DFQATT and CDR2 is SNEGSKA (reference sequence). J gave up 0 bases and V 2 bases, and 7 bases lay outside the gene matches. In nucleotides, the CDR3 is TGCAGTGCTAGAAAAAGCGGGACGAGCTCCTACGAGCAGTACTTC. Translation: CSARKSGTSSYEQYF.

This clonotype was seen ten or more times. This chain connects TRBV30 to TRBJ1-1; a weak D match, TRBD1 (6 bases). Trimming took 8 bases from V and 0 from J, leaving 19 bases between them. The CDR3 length is 15 residues. Germline CDR1 reads GTSNPN; CDR2 reads SVGIG (reference sequence). In DNA form, the CDR3 reads TGTGCCAGCACCTCGGGGGGCTATTTGAACACTGAAGCTTTCTTT. It translates to CASTSGGYLNTEAFF.

This clonotype was seen repeatedly, ten times or more. This rearrangement joins TRBV28 to TRBJ2-7, with 8 bases fitting TRBD1. This CDR3 comprises 11 residues. Germline CDR1 is MDHEN and CDR2 is SYDVKM. Unmatched junction bases numbered 1, after V lost 8 bases and J lost 4 bases. In DNA, the CDR3 is TGTGCCAGCGACAGGGGATACGAGCAGTACTTC. Protein product: CASDRGYEQYF.

V gene TRBV11-2 combines with J gene TRBJ2-1; D is possibly TRBD1 (6 bases). This CDR3 comprises 15 residues. Between the trimmed V and J ends, which lost 1 base and 7 bases, there was a span of 14 bases. Germline CDR1 SGHAT, CDR2 FQNNGV. DNA of the CDR3: TGTGCCAGCAGCTTAGGGGCCGTGAGGGGGAATGAGCAGTTCTTC. Its translation: CASSLGAVRGNEQFF. Filled out from reference TRBV11-2 and TRBJ2-1, the complete variable domain reads EAGVAQSPRYKIIEKRQSVAFWCNPISGHATLYWYQQILGQGPKLLIQFQNNGVVDDSQLPKDRFSAERLKGVDSTLKIQPAKLEDSAVYLCASSLGAVRGNEQFFGPGTRLTVL.

This clonotype was seen many times. The V gene is TRBV20-1, the J gene TRBJ2-3, with TRBD2 identical over 13 bases. CDR3 size: 16 residues. Germline loops: CDR1 DFQATT, CDR2 SNEGSKA (reference sequence). The junction had 7 bases not matched to a gene; V was cut back by 3 bases and J by 4 bases. CDR3 coding DNA: TGCAGTGCTAGTCCCACTAGCGGGGGGGCCCCAGATACGCAGTATTTT. This gives the protein CSASPTSGGAPDTQYF.

This clonotype was observed many times. This sequence joins TRBV5-1 and TRBJ2-2; D is perhaps TRBD1 or TRBD2 (7 bases each). This CDR3 is built from 16 residues. V lost 5 bases and J lost 0, with 14 bases in between. CDR1 and CDR2 (germline): SGHRS, YFSETQ. The CDR3 here is CASRFGGTANTGELFF. The CDR3 region has the DNA TGCGCCAGCAGATTCGGGGGGACAGCGAACACCGGGGAGCTGTTTTTT.

This chain joins TRBV15 and TRBJ1-1; D uncertain. Germline CDR1 and CDR2: LNHNV and YYDKDF (reference sequence). CDR3 size: 14 residues. V lost 1 base, J lost 0 bases, and 6 bases lay in between. CDR3 nucleotide sequence: TGTGCCACCAGCAGAGCGGGTGTGAACACTGAAGCTTTCTTT. This sequence encodes CATSRAGVNTEAFF.

This clonotype came up many times. This chain connects TRBV7-9 to TRBJ2-3, with TRBD1 matching 8 bases. The CDR3 totals 15 residues. Germline V gene lookup returns CDR1 SEHNR and CDR2 FQNEAQ (reference sequence). J gave up 3 bases and V 5 bases, and 7 bases lay outside the gene matches. CDR3 sequence: CASSPDRARTDTQYF. DNA for the CDR3: TGTGCCAGCAGCCCGGACAGGGCGAGAACAGATACGCAGTATTTT.